This T cell receptor (beta chain) was obtained from a study of T cell responses to AZD1222 COVID-19 vaccine. Study-level results: The study sampled repertoires only after the peak T cell response.

The V and J ends lost 5 bases and 4 bases, in that order; junction bases with no gene match: 11. The CDR3 contains 15 residues. CDR1 is SGHRS, CDR2 YFSETQ, per germline. The count of this clone is one. Its specificity is unknown. Profiled with immunoSEQ multiplex PCR; TCRdb holds only in-frame clones, not every one. Among 90,000 to 100,000 clones, 85% to 90% were seen once, and the ten largest hold around a sixth. The rearrangement joins TRBV5-1 to TRBJ2-7; 8 nucleotides match TRBD2. The receptor was derived from an adult who received the AZD1222 COVID-19 vaccine. The material was peripheral blood, obtained 28 days after the second AZD1222 dose. This chain's CDR3 is CASRLTVAGPYEQYF. The CDR3 bases are TGCGCCAGCAGGCTCACCGTAGCGGGACCGTACGAGCAGTACTTC.